The 7 T cell receptor beta chains given below trace back to one sample, sequenced in a study of T cell repertoires in cytomegalovirus infection. No antigens are known for them. TCRdb reprocessed the reads via MiXCR and lists one record per CDR3 protein. The profile shows around 47,000 distinct CDR3 sequences, 15% to 20% of them singletons. The material sequenced was CD8+ T cells from cultured PBMCs, taken from culture after CMV antigen stimulation. The receptor source for this set is a human donor in good health (CMV status not recorded). Some clones in this sample may be carry-over from other donors' samples.

The chain is built from TRBV4-3 and TRBJ1-2, with a tentative D call TRBD1 (6 bases). The V gene's germline CDR1 is LGHNA and CDR2 YSLEER. V was clipped by 1 base and J by 0 bases, with 15 bases between them. This CDR3 contains 17 residues. The CDR3, as DNA: TGCGCCAGCAGCCAAGTCCTTCGGGACACCTCTAACTATGGCTACACCTTC. Its protein product is CASSQVLRDTSNYGYTF.

This clonotype has more than one count but fewer than ten. The chain joins TRBV12-3 or TRBV12-4 to TRBJ1-5; D is unresolved. The CDR3 runs 13 residues. With 3 bases removed from V and 7 bases from J, the gap between germline ends came to 10 bases. The CDR3 protein is CASSLRAGQPQHF. The CDR3 region has the DNA TGTGCCAGCAGTTTGAGGGCTGGGCAGCCCCAGCATTTT.

The chain recombines TRBV7-8 with TRBJ1-1; D uncertain. The CDR3 is 14 residues long. Germline assignment: CDR1 SGHVS and CDR2 FQNEAQ. V was shortened by 4 bases and J by 1 base, with 10 bases between the two germline ends. The CDR3 protein is CASSYNHPNTEAFF. The DNA for the CDR3 is TGTGCCAGCAGCTACAACCACCCGAACACTGAAGCTTTCTTT.

This clonotype has more than one count but fewer than ten. The J gene is TRBJ1-2, the V gene TRBV5-4, with 8 bases matching TRBD1. The CDR3 covers 14 residues. J lost 7 bases, V lost 4 bases, and 9 bases had no gene match. Germline V gene data show CDR1 as SGHNT and CDR2 as YYREEE (reference sequence). The CDR3 DNA is TGTGCCAGCAGCCTCACAGGGGGTTCTTCTGGCTACACCTTC. Encoded protein: CASSLTGGSSGYTF.

The rearrangement links TRBV7-2 to TRBJ2-2; 7 positions agree with TRBD2. The germline V gene has CDR1 SGHTA and CDR2 FQGNSA. The CDR3 covers 16 residues. The trim removed 3 bases at V and 7 bases at J, leaving 11 bases unmatched. CDR3 loop: CASSFPTRGSYGELFF. The CDR3 bases are TGTGCCAGCAGCTTCCCGACGCGGGGGAGTTACGGGGAGCTGTTTTTT.

The CDR3, as DNA: TGCGCCAGCAGCCAAGTGGCAGGAAACACTGAAGCTTTCTTT. The encoded protein is CASSQVAGNTEAFF. The chain carries TRBV4-1 and TRBJ1-1; D call uncertain. V shed 1 base and J shed 2 bases, with 8 bases lying between them. Germline CDR1 MGHRA, CDR2 YSYEKL. The CDR3 length is 14 residues.

The chain employs TRBV6-5 and TRBJ2-4; D possibly corresponds to TRBD2 (6 bases). V was pared by 5 bases and J by 3 bases, with 23 bases between. The CDR3 contains 18 residues. Per the germline V gene, CDR1 is MNHEY and CDR2 is SVGAGI. The CDR3 nucleotides are TGTGCCAGCAGTCCCGGGAGTCCATCCTCAGTAGGCAAAAACATTCAGTACTTC. This sequence encodes CASSPGSPSSVGKNIQYF.